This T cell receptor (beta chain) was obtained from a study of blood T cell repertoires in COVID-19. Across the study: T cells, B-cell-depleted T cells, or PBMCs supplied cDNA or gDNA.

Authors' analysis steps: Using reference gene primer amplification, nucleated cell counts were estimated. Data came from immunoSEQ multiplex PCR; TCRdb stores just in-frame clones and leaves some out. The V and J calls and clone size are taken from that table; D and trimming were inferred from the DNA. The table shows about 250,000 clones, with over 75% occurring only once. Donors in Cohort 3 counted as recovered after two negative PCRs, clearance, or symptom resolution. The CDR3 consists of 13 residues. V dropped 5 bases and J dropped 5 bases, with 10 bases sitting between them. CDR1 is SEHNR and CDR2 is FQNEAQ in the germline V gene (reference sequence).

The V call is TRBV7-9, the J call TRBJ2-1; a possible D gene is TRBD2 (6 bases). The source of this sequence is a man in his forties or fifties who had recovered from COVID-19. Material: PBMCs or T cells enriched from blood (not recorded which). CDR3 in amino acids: CASSPRTNNEQFF. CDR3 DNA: TGTGCCAGCAGCCCCCGGACTAACAATGAGCAGTTCTTC.